Listed here is a single T cell receptor beta chain. Its target is not known. Tagging with unique molecular identifiers was applied to individual cDNA molecules. TCRdb reprocessed the 5' RACE reads with MiXCR, giving one entry per CDR3 protein. The repertoire holds about 77,000 distinct CDR3 sequences, less than 15% seen once, with 15% to 17% in the top ten. These data come from a study of early T cells in non-severe SARS-CoV-2 infection. Across the study: The chains were unpaired, and the sequenced material was bulk RNA from unsorted whole blood. Study outcomes and limitations: Private and CD4 specificities were missed by VDJdb matching, which favored anti-spike CD8 responses.

CDR1 and CDR2 (germline): SGHTA, FQGTGA. The CDR3 spans 16 residues. The V gene end was trimmed by 5 bases and the J gene end by 4 bases; junction bases not matched to a gene: 7. V is TRBV7-3 and J is TRBJ2-3; 12 nucleotides agree with TRBD2. This specimen consisted of whole blood, obtained at baseline. This TCR was recovered from an adult who was a healthcare worker with PCR-confirmed SARS-CoV-2 infection or an uninfected control (not recorded which). The donor label of this sample is uncertain. The CDR3 sequence: CASSLGLAGLSDTQYF. CDR3 in DNA: TGTGCCAGCAGCCTTGGACTAGCGGGACTCTCAGATACGCAGTATTTT.